This T cell receptor (beta chain) was sequenced for a study of cytomegalovirus exposure and HLA in healthy donors. About this clone itself: The antigen is not known. Compared with germline, one end of the junction differs, possibly owing to a read error.

Findings and caveats of the study: Rates of TCR association differed by HLA locus in a later analysis, with DRB1 highest and HLA-C lowest. Later on, an analysis found that several of the most significant clusters appeared to be linked to common viral pathogens, which included parvovirus B19.

CDR1 is MRHNA and CDR2 is SNTAGT in the germline V gene. The CDR3 has 10 residues. The PCR contained 60 Vbeta and 13 Jbeta primers. TCRdb's table, derived via immunoSEQ multiplex PCR, lists solely in-frame clones and lacks some. The table shows about 120,000 clones, with 70% to 85% occurring only once. Sequencing used PBMCs. V is TRBV6-4 and J is TRBJ2-1, with a possible D match to TRBD1 (5 bases). The sequence was obtained from a man aged 35-49 years in good health and CMV-seropositive. The CDR3 region has the DNA TGTGCCAGCCCCTGGGCACAGGCGATCTTC. Translating gives CASPWAQAIF.